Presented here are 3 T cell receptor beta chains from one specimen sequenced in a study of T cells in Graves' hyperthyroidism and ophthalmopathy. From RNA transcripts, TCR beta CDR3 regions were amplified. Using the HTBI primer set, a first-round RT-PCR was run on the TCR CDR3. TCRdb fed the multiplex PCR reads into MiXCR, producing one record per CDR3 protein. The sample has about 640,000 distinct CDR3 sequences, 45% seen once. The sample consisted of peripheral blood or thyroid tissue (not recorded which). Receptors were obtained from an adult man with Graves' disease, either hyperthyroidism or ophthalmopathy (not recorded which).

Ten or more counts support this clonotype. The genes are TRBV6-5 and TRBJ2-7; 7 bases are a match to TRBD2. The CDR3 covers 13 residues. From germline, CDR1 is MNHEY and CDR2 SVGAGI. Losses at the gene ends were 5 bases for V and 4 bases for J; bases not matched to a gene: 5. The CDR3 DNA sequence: TGTGCCAGCAGTAGACAGCGGGGATACGAGCAGTACTTC. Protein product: CASSRQRGYEQYF.

The CDR3 DNA reads as TGCGCCAGCAGCTTGTTCGCGGGACAGAGCTCTGGGGCCAACGTCCTGACTTTC. It codes for CASSLFAGQSSGANVLTF. The chain joins TRBV5-1 to TRBJ2-6; TRBD1 is a possible D gene (7 bases). Germline CDR1 reads SGHRS; CDR2 reads YFSETQ. V lost 1 base and J 0 bases, leaving 14 bases between the germline ends. CDR3 length equals 18 residues. Full variable domain (outside the CDR3, taken from reference TRBV5-1 and TRBJ2-6): KAGVTQTPRYLIKTRGQQVTLSCSPISGHRSVSWYQQTPGQGLQFLFEYFSETQRNKGNFPGRFSGRQFSNSRSEMNVSTLELGDSALYLCASSLFAGQSSGANVLTFGAGSRLTVL.

CDR3 loop: CATSIRAYNEQFF. The DNA for the CDR3 is TGTGCCACCAGCATTCGCGCCTACAATGAGCAGTTCTTC. The chain uses TRBV15 and TRBJ2-1; D is unclear. Trimming took off 4 bases at V and 2 bases at J, with 6 bases between the two ends. The CDR3 is 13 residues long. Germline assignment: CDR1 LNHNV and CDR2 YYDKDF (reference sequence).